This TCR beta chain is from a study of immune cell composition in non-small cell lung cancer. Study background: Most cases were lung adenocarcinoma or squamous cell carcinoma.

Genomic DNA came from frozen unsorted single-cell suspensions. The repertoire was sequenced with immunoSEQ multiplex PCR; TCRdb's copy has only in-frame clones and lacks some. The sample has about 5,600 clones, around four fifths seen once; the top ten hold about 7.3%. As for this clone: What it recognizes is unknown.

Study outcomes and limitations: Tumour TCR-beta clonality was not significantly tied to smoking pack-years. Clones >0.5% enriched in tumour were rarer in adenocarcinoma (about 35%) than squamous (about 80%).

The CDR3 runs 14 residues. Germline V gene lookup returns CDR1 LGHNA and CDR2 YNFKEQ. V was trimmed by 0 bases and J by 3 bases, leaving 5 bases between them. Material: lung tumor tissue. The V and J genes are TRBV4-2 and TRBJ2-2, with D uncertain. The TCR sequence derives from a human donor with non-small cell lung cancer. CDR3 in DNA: TGTGCCAGCAGCCAAGATCGAGACACCGGGGAGCTGTTTTTT. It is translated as CASSQDRDTGELFF.